Each of the 11 T cell receptor beta chains below was sequenced from the same sample in a study of CD8 T cells in Susac syndrome. RNA was extracted with the RNeasy kit, and a quantity of 0.5 to 1 ug was reverse transcribed using random hexamers. MiXCR, run by TCRdb on the immunoSEQ multiplex PCR reads, gives a single entry per CDR3 protein. The sample contains fewer than 150,000 distinct CDR3 sequences, 90% to 95% of which appear only once. Sequenced: CD8+ T cells from PBMCs. The receptor set was obtained from a human donor in good health.

The CDR3, as DNA: TGTGCCAGTAGTTTCTCTCCCTACAATGAGCAGTTCTTC. It codes for CASSFSPYNEQFF. The chain links TRBV19 to TRBJ2-1; the D is unclear. V was trimmed by 5 bases and J by 2 bases, leaving 7 bases between them. The germline V gene has CDR1 LNHDA and CDR2 SQIVND (reference sequence). There are 13 residues in the CDR3.

The gene calls are TRBV5-6 and TRBJ2-7; tentatively, D is TRBD1 or TRBD2 (5 bases each). V was cut by 4 bases and J by 2 bases, with 13 bases left in between. The CDR3 has 14 residues. Germline CDR1 is SGHDT and CDR2 is YYEEEE. DNA for the CDR3: TGTGCCAGCAGCCCGGACACCGGGGCCTACGAGCAGTACTTC. It is translated as CASSPDTGAYEQYF.

This clonotype has only a few counts. This chain joins TRBV5-1 and TRBJ2-7; no firm D call. In germline, CDR1 is SGHRS, CDR2 YFSETQ. The CDR3 length is 15 residues. V lost 5 bases to trimming and J lost 0 bases, with 15 bases between them. CDR3 bases: TGCGCCAGCAGAGGAGAGTCGGGCCGCTCCTACGAGCAGTACTTC. Its translation is CASRGESGRSYEQYF.

The gene calls are TRBV12-3 or TRBV12-4 and TRBJ2-7; D might be TRBD1 (7 bases). Trimming took 3 bases from V and 2 from J, leaving 14 bases between them. The length of the CDR3 is 15 residues. The chain's CDR3 is CASSLEGQRAYEQYF. DNA for the CDR3: TGTGCCAGCAGTTTGGAGGGACAGCGTGCCTACGAGCAGTACTTC.

The chain joins TRBV27 to TRBJ1-2; 9 bases match TRBD1. CDR1 and CDR2 (germline): MNHEY, SMNVEV (reference sequence). This CDR3 contains 13 residues. V shed 6 bases and J 6 bases; nucleotides not matched to a gene: 5. The CDR3 DNA sequence: TGTGCCAGCAGCCCGGGACAGGGAGATGGCTACACCTTC. Residues: CASSPGQGDGYTF.

This chain links TRBV30 with TRBJ2-1; D may match TRBD1 or TRBD2 (5 bases each). Trimming removed 5 bases from V and 2 bases from J, with 7 bases in between. This CDR3 is built from 12 residues. Germline CDR1 GTSNPN, CDR2 SVGIG (reference sequence). DNA of the CDR3: TGTGCCTGGCAGGGACCCTACAATGAGCAGTTCTTC. This translates into CAWQGPYNEQFF. The entire variable domain, with the rest obtained from reference TRBV30 and TRBJ2-1, is as follows: SQTIHQWPATLVQPVGSPLSLECTVEGTSNPNLYWYRQAAGRGLQLLFYSVGIGQISSEVPQNLSASRPQDRQFILSSKKLLLSDSGFYLCAWQGPYNEQFFGPGTRLTVL.

The chain combines TRBV29-1 with TRBJ2-2; the D is unclear. Germline assignment: CDR1 SQVTM and CDR2 ANQGSEA. CDR3 length: 13 amino acids. Trimming removed 3 bases from V and 4 bases from J, with 9 bases in between. The DNA for the CDR3 is TGCAGCGTTGAGTCCGGGTCCACCGGGGAGCTGTTTTTT. Its translation: CSVESGSTGELFF.

The chain carries TRBV4-3 and TRBJ2-7, with TRBD1 matching over 12 bases. V was pared by 0 bases and J by 6 bases, with 6 bases of the junction left unmatched. Germline V gives CDR1 LGHNA, CDR2 YSLEER. The CDR3 is made up of 16 amino acids. This chain's CDR3 is CASSQDRGTGGIEQYF. CDR3 nucleotide sequence: TGCGCCAGCAGCCAAGATCGGGGGACAGGGGGCATCGAGCAGTACTTC.

The gene calls are TRBV29-1 and TRBJ1-4; 7 nucleotides line up with TRBD1. CDR1 and CDR2 (germline): SQVTM, ANQGSEA. Unmatched junction bases numbered 6, after V lost 2 bases and J lost 6 bases. This CDR3 region has 14 residues. Written as DNA, the CDR3 is TGCAGCGTTGAACGGACAGGACGGGATGAAAAACTGTTTTTT. Its protein is CSVERTGRDEKLFF.

The V and J genes are TRBV29-1 and TRBJ2-7; D perhaps matches TRBD2 (5 bases). The CDR3 extends over 11 amino acids. The V gene's germline CDR1 is SQVTM and CDR2 ANQGSEA. V dropped 3 bases and J dropped 5 bases, with 8 bases sitting between them. CDR3 region: CSVDRGDEQYF. The CDR3 DNA reads as TGCAGCGTTGATCGGGGAGACGAGCAGTACTTC.

The sample holds one count of this clonotype. The rearrangement joins TRBV7-2 to TRBJ2-7, with 7 bases aligning to TRBD2. The junction had 11 bases not matched to a gene; V was cut back by 5 bases and J by 7 bases. This CDR3 spans 14 amino acids. In germline, CDR1 is SGHTA, CDR2 FQGNSA. The CDR3 coding sequence is TGTGCCAGCAGCCGCCGAACCCAAGCGGGAGAGCAGTACTTC. Its protein product is CASSRRTQAGEQYF. Drawing the rest from reference TRBV7-2 and TRBJ2-7, the complete variable domain is GAGVSQSPSNKVTEKGKDVELRCDPISGHTALYWYRQSLGQGLEFLIYFQGNSAPDKSGLPSDRFSAERTGGSVSTLTIQRTQQEDSAVYLCASSRRTQAGEQYFGPGTRLTVT.